One and the same sample provided the 24 T cell receptor beta chains below, sequenced in a study of PD-1 blockade in classical Hodgkin lymphoma. Generated by immunoSEQ multiplex PCR, the TCRdb table keeps only in-frame clones and is missing some. The sample records under 20,000 clones, about 88% being singletons. Brentuximab vedotin exposure varied, and every patient relapsed after autologous stem cell transplantation. The sample was peripheral blood mononuclear cells (PBMCs), taken at baseline. These receptors came from a human donor with classical Hodgkin lymphoma.

The V and J genes are TRBV11-1 and TRBJ1-5; no firm D call. The CDR3 sequence is 13 residues long. V lost 3 bases to trimming and J lost 7 bases, with 10 bases between them. CDR1 SGHAT and CDR2 FQDESV come from the germline V gene (reference sequence). The CDR3 nucleotides read TGTGCCAGCAGCTTGTTCGGCGGGCAGCCCCAGCATTTT. Translated, it gives CASSLFGGQPQHF.

This clone turned up a few times. The gene calls are TRBV10-3 and TRBJ2-5, with no clear D. CDR1 and CDR2 (germline): ENHRY, SYGVKD. Trimming shortened V by 0 bases and J by 4 bases, and 18 bases separated the two germline ends. This CDR3 is built from 17 residues. This CDR3 reads CAISESPVMDARETQYF. DNA of the CDR3: TGTGCCATCAGTGAGTCTCCCGTCATGGACGCGAGAGAGACCCAGTACTTC.

Points on this clone: At one end the junction does not follow the germline gene, possibly because of a read error. J is TRBJ2-1 and V is TRBV6-4; 9 positions agree with TRBD1. The CDR3 is made up of 13 amino acids. In germline, CDR1 is MRHNA, CDR2 SNTAGT. CDR3: CASSPDRGNEQLF. In DNA form, the CDR3 reads TGTGCCAGCAGCCCGGACAGGGGAAATGAGCAGCTCTTC.

The chain combines TRBV5-6 with TRBJ1-1, with D possibly TRBD1 on 6 matching bases. This CDR3 has 16 residues. The V gene lost 1 base and the J gene lost 3 bases, with 16 bases spanning the gap. CDR1 is SGHDT and CDR2 is YYEEEE in the germline V gene. CDR3 region: CASSLMNPGGHTEAFF. In DNA form, the CDR3 reads TGTGCCAGCAGCTTGATGAACCCGGGGGGGCACACTGAAGCTTTCTTT.

V usage is TRBV21-1 and J usage is TRBJ1-6. TRBV21-1 is reported as a pseudogene. The CDR3 covers 19 residues. CDR3 DNA sequence: TGTGCCAGCAGCGACTCGCGCGGGGCACCCGTCTCCTATAATTCACCCCTCCACTTT. Translated, it gives CASSDSRGAPVSYNSPLHF.

The V and J genes are TRBV7-3 and TRBJ2-1; 7 bases agree with TRBD1. Germline V gene sequence: CDR1 SGHTA, CDR2 FQGTGA. The CDR3 contains 17 residues. V lost 5 bases and J lost 1; bases outside the gene matches: 11. The CDR3 sequence: CASSLPSGTASYNEQFF. CDR3 DNA: TGTGCCAGCAGCCTACCCTCCGGGACAGCGTCCTACAATGAGCAGTTCTTC.

This chain links TRBV28 with TRBJ1-6, with D perhaps matching TRBD1 (5 bases). The CDR3 is made up of 16 amino acids. V was clipped by 6 bases and J by 5 bases, with 17 bases between them. In germline, CDR1 is MDHEN, CDR2 SYDVKM. This CDR3 is CASRVWPGTDNSPLHF. The CDR3 DNA follows: TGTGCCAGCAGAGTATGGCCTGGGACCGATAATTCACCCCTCCACTTT.

This clone was found once. This sequence joins TRBV6-1 and TRBJ1-1, with D maybe TRBD1 (5 bases). Germline V gene lookup returns CDR1 MNHNS and CDR2 SASEGT. This CDR3 has 15 amino acids. V was pared by 3 bases and J by 4 bases, with 15 bases between. The CDR3 region is CASSEGVVGSTEAFF. The CDR3 DNA follows: TGTGCCAGCAGTGAGGGGGTAGTGGGGAGCACTGAAGCTTTCTTT.

The V call is TRBV4-1, the J call TRBJ1-4; D remains ambiguous. Trimming left V 1 base short and J 8 bases short, with 14 bases between. The CDR3 contains 15 residues. Germline V gives CDR1 MGHRA, CDR2 YSYEKL. The CDR3 spells CASSQAGAGGEKLFF. The CDR3 DNA is TGCGCCAGCAGCCAAGCAGGAGCCGGTGGGGAAAAACTGTTTTTT.

This clone was seen only a few times. The V call is TRBV5-1, the J call TRBJ1-4; D gene uncertain. Germline V gene lookup returns CDR1 SGHRS and CDR2 YFSETQ. V lost 0 bases and J lost 3, with 6 bases in between. The CDR3 has 14 residues. Here the CDR3 reads CASSLGGSNEKLFF. For the CDR3, the DNA is TGCGCCAGCAGCTTGGGAGGATCTAATGAAAAACTGTTTTTT.

This chain connects TRBV4-3 to TRBJ2-2, with D possibly matching TRBD2 (6 bases). This CDR3 is 16 amino acids long. Deletions cut 5 bases from V and 0 bases from J, with 13 bases between. The germline V gene has CDR1 LGHNA and CDR2 YSLEER. The CDR3 DNA reads as TGCGCCAGCAGCTCCTATTGGGGGGCGAACACCGGGGAGCTGTTTTTT. Encoded protein: CASSSYWGANTGELFF.

The chain joins TRBV6-6 to TRBJ1-4, with TRBD1 as a possible D gene (6 bases). V shed 2 bases and J shed 8 bases, with 15 bases lying between them. The CDR3 spans 15 residues. CDR1 is MNHNY and CDR2 is SVGAGI in the germline V gene (reference sequence). The CDR3 is CASSYPHGGGEKLFF. The CDR3 coding sequence is TGTGCCAGCAGTTACCCCCATGGGGGCGGGGAAAAACTGTTTTTT.

The gene calls are TRBV6-5 and TRBJ2-1, with D perhaps being TRBD1 or TRBD2 (6 bases each). Germline V gives CDR1 MNHEY, CDR2 SVGAGI. V lost 5 bases to trimming and J lost 6 bases, with 14 bases between them. The CDR3 covers 14 residues. In DNA, the CDR3 is TGTGCCAGCAGTCCCCTCTGGGGGGCCAATGAGCAGTTCTTC. It is translated as CASSPLWGANEQFF.

The V gene is TRBV5-6, the J gene TRBJ2-1; D is undetermined. In germline, CDR1 is SGHDT, CDR2 YYEEEE. Trimming took off 4 bases at V and 9 bases at J, with 17 bases between the two ends. The CDR3 sequence is 14 residues long. CDR3 protein: CASSQPDRAGEQFF. The DNA for the CDR3 is TGTGCCAGCAGCCAACCTGACCGGGCCGGTGAGCAGTTCTTC.

The gene calls are TRBV19 and TRBJ1-1, with TRBD1 identical over 7 bases. The CDR3 has 15 residues. Germline trimming cut 3 bases from V and 0 bases from J; bases unmatched to any gene: 4. CDR1 and CDR2 (germline): LNHDA, SQIVND (reference sequence). The CDR3, as DNA: TGTGCCAGTAGTATTCTTGGGACAGTGAACACTGAAGCTTTCTTT. Amino acid sequence: CASSILGTVNTEAFF. Based on the CDR3 plus reference TRBV19 and TRBJ1-1, the full variable domain is DGGITQSPKYLFRKEGQNVTLSCEQNLNHDAMYWYRQDPGQGLRLIYYSQIVNDFQKGDIAEGYSVSREKKESFPLTVTSAQKNPTAFYLCASSILGTVNTEAFFGQGTRLTVV.

In DNA, the CDR3 is TGTGCCAGCAGTGATCCGGACAGGGCCCGAGCTTTCTTT. It encodes CASSDPDRARAFF. The chain links TRBV6-4 to TRBJ1-1, with 8 bases aligning to TRBD1. The ends lost 3 bases at V and 10 bases at J; junction bases unmatched: 7. The CDR3 spans 13 residues. Germline loops: CDR1 MRHNA, CDR2 SNTAGT.

The rearrangement uses TRBV7-8 and TRBJ2-3; no firm D call. CDR1 and CDR2 from the germline V gene are SGHVS and FQNEAQ. Trimming removed 0 bases from V and 4 bases from J, with 8 bases in between. The CDR3 runs 14 residues. The DNA for the CDR3 is TGTGCCAGCAGCTTAGCAGGGTGGTCAGATACGCAGTATTTT. It codes for CASSLAGWSDTQYF.

The chain recombines TRBV5-6 with TRBJ1-6; the D gene is possibly TRBD1 (5 bases). Germline V gives CDR1 SGHDT, CDR2 YYEEEE. This CDR3 has 17 amino acids. Trimming left V 6 bases short and J 0 bases short, with 16 bases between. CDR3 DNA sequence: TGTGCCAGCAACCGTCGAGGGACGAGCTCCTATAATTCACCCCTCCACTTT. It translates to CASNRRGTSSYNSPLHF.

The chain employs TRBV11-2 and TRBJ1-2; D perhaps matches TRBD1 (5 bases). CDR1 SGHAT and CDR2 FQNNGV come from the germline V gene. The ends were cut back, 5 bases at V and 2 bases at J, with 9 bases in the middle. The CDR3 runs 13 residues. CDR3 nucleotides: TGTGCCAGCAGCCAAGACAGAAACTATGGCTACACCTTC. This gives the protein CASSQDRNYGYTF.

This clone was counted between two and nine times. Here the CDR3 reads CASSETGQSNQPQHF. CDR3 nucleotide sequence: TGTGCCAGCAGTGAGACGGGACAGAGCAATCAGCCCCAGCATTTT. The chain carries TRBV2 and TRBJ1-5; 7 bases are shared with TRBD1. This CDR3 is built from 15 residues. After removal of 3 bases from V and 1 base from J, the junction contained 3 bases not matched to a gene. CDR1 SNHLY and CDR2 FYNNEI come from the germline V gene.

DNA for the CDR3: TGCAGCGTTGAAGACCCCCGGGGGGGAGTCACAGATACGCAGTATTTT. It yields the protein CSVEDPRGGVTDTQYF. The chain combines TRBV29-1 with TRBJ2-3, with 8 nucleotides matching TRBD2. Trimming removed 0 bases from V and 2 bases from J; junction bases left unmatched: 7. The CDR3 loop spans 16 amino acids. CDR1 is SQVTM and CDR2 is ANQGSEA in the germline V gene.

J is TRBJ2-7 and V is TRBV2; D uncertain. V lost 8 bases to trimming and J lost 3 bases, with 11 bases between them. CDR3 length: 12 amino acids. Germline CDR1 and CDR2: SNHLY and FYNNEI. The CDR3 nucleotides read TGTGCCAGCTTCAGTGTGAGCTACGAGCAGTACTTC. Its translation: CASFSVSYEQYF.

V and J are TRBV7-2 and TRBJ1-5; D uncertain. Trimming removed 5 bases from V and 5 bases from J, with 10 bases in between. The germline V gene encodes CDR1 SGHTA and CDR2 FQGNSA. The CDR3 loop spans 13 amino acids. The CDR3 region has the DNA TGTGCCAGCAGCGCACGGAGGGATCAGCCCCAGCATTTT. The encoded protein is CASSARRDQPQHF. The full variable domain, with the rest looked up from reference TRBV7-2 and TRBJ1-5, is GAGVSQSPSNKVTEKGKDVELRCDPISGHTALYWYRQSLGQGLEFLIYFQGNSAPDKSGLPSDRFSAERTGGSVSTLTIQRTQQEDSAVYLCASSARRDQPQHFGDGTRLSIL.

V usage is TRBV28 and J usage is TRBJ1-2; D is unclear. Per germline, CDR1 MDHEN and CDR2 SYDVKM. V was pared by 5 bases and J by 7 bases, with 14 bases between. The CDR3 consists of 13 residues. CDR3 protein: CASSPPTEFGYTF. For the CDR3, the DNA is TGTGCCAGCAGTCCGCCTACGGAGTTTGGCTACACCTTC.